Given below is one T cell receptor (beta chain) in context. Its cognate antigen has yet to be identified. No much larger clone exists at a distance of one base, and base qualities are not known. This sample is drawn from a study of blood T cell repertoires in COVID-19 (dated by TCRdb to 2020 to 2021). Describing the broader study: The collaborator samples originated in the United States, Italy and Spain and spanned the acute and convalescent phases of COVID-19. Deeply sampled blood TCRbeta repertoires from subjects exposed to, actively infected with, or recovered from COVID-19 were included in the dataset. Samples were obtained from the ongoing ImmuneRACE study (first 160 participants) and from over 1,000 subjects provided by 6 global collaborators. Sample metadata almost always included a de-identified subject ID, COVID-19 status, age in years and sex. Where available, HLA class I and class II types were taken from metadata supplied by the sample provider and were not determined by assay-based typing. The repertoires were released in a freely available public database intended as a resource for research on the immune response to SARS-CoV-2. The material from the prospective study consisted of cDNA or gDNA derived from T cells, B-cell-depleted T cells, or PBMCs.

Participants in the prospective study were enrolled through a virtual design, were aged roughly 18 to 95 years, and lived in roughly 24 United States geographic areas. To assign participants to cohorts, the prospective study relied on clinical history that participants themselves reported in a screening survey and a study questionnaire. Recovered participants in ImmuneRACE Cohort 3 were defined by two consecutive negative NP/OP PCR tests, clearance by a healthcare professional, or resolution of symptoms. Each participant in the prospective study had whole blood, serum and a nasopharyngeal or oropharyngeal swab collected by mobile phlebotomists. Over a roughly 2-month period, participants in the prospective study had the option of providing additional blood draws and questionnaires. Prospective study blood samples were shipped either frozen or at room temperature before DNA extraction. What the authors observed across the whole study: Clinical and demographic metadata were provided uncurated, with the amount varying by source and participant.

TCRbeta CDR3 regions were amplified from genomic DNA by means of the immunoSEQ Assay, a bias-controlled multiplex PCR. The published analysis was carried out like this. The number of nucleated cells in each sample was estimated from the amplification of reference gene primers within the assay. Sequence reads were collapsed and filtered to measure the absolute abundance of every unique TCRbeta CDR3 rearrangement. Productive Simpson clonality was computed per sample as the square root of Simpson's diversity index over productive rearrangements. Drawn from immuneACCESS, this table holds only the in-frame rearrangements with V and J called that TCRdb kept. Clones are partly lost; checked studies trace under half to an unresolved V gene and leave the rest unexplained. V and J calls and clone size come straight from that table; D and trimming were deduced from the DNA. Here the sample has approximately 200,000 clones; around 90% occur a single time. The ten largest make up 2% to 2.5% of the sample.

The V and J ends are trimmed by 3 bases and 6 bases, leaving 13 bases between them. As encoded in the germline V gene, CDR1 is SGHDT while CDR2 is YYEEEE. The CDR3 contains 13 residues, cysteine and phenylalanine counted. The sequence is cut down to CDR3 DNA, 39 bases in frame from base 1. This clonotype was obtained from a woman aged 25 to 39 who had recovered from COVID-19. Source material: PBMCs or T cells enriched from blood (not recorded which). The V and J segments used are TRBV5-6 and TRBJ2-7; 6 matching bases give a weak D call of TRBD1. The CDR3: CASSYQGFGEQYF. The base sequence is TGTGCCAGCAGCTACCAGGGGTTCGGCGAGCAGTACTTC.